One T cell receptor (beta chain) is described in this entry. The entry originates in a study of blood T cell repertoires in COVID-19. For the study at large: There were acute and convalescent COVID-19 samples, and they came from the United States, Italy and Spain.

Original handling: Reference gene primer amplification gave nucleated cell count estimates. TCRdb's table, derived via immunoSEQ multiplex PCR, lists solely in-frame clones and lacks some. V and J calls and clone size are given by that table; D and trimming were obtained from the DNA. The top ten hold about 8.9% of the sample, which has 200,000 to 300,000 clones, roughly four fifths seen once. Germline loops: CDR1 MDHEN, CDR2 SYDVKM. Germline trimming cut 5 bases from V and 1 base from J; bases unmatched to any gene: 8. The CDR3 is 15 residues long. The sequenced material came from peripheral blood. The rearrangement joins TRBV28 to TRBJ2-7; TRBD1 aligns across 7 bases. This TCR derives from a man older than 75 with acute or convalescent COVID-19. The CDR3 DNA follows: TGTGCCAGCAGTCTGGGGACAGTTCCTTCCTACGAGCAGTACTTC. Residues: CASSLGTVPSYEQYF.